The 21 T cell receptor beta chains reported below all come from one sample, sequenced in a study of cytomegalovirus exposure and HLA in healthy donors. Primers for the PCR totalled 60 Vbeta and 13 Jbeta. The assay was immunoSEQ multiplex PCR, and TCRdb's table has in-frame clones only and misses some. The repertoire consists of about 110,000 clones, with about two thirds occurring once and the leading ten covering roughly 0.79%. Sequenced material: PBMCs. These receptors were collected from a boy younger than 18 in good health and CMV-seronegative.

The CDR3 region is CAWSRRGGAEQFF. CDR3 nucleotides: TGTGCCTGGAGCAGGAGGGGCGGTGCTGAGCAGTTCTTC. The chain is built from TRBV30 and TRBJ2-1, with D perhaps matching TRBD2 (6 bases). Trimming removed 3 bases at V and 9 bases at J, with 15 bases between. The CDR3 spans 13 residues. Germline lookup yields CDR1 GTSNPN and CDR2 SVGIG (reference sequence).

V is TRBV2 and J is TRBJ2-1, with no clear D. V dropped 5 bases and J dropped 0 bases, with 11 bases sitting between them. Germline V gene lookup returns CDR1 SNHLY and CDR2 FYNNEI. The CDR3 loop spans 15 amino acids. The CDR3 bases are TGTGCCAGCAGTCCCGAGGTGAGCTCCTACAATGAGCAGTTCTTC. Encoded protein: CASSPEVSSYNEQFF.

V gene TRBV19 combines with J gene TRBJ1-5; D is undetermined. Trimming stripped 1 base from V and 1 base from J, with 8 bases between. CDR3 length: 15 amino acids. Germline CDR1 reads LNHDA; CDR2 reads SQIVND (reference sequence). CDR3 nucleotides: TGTGCCAGTAGTATAGTTACGGGAAGCAATCAGCCCCAGCATTTT. Protein: CASSIVTGSNQPQHF. Together with reference TRBV19 and TRBJ1-5, the CDR3 gives the full variable domain: DGGITQSPKYLFRKEGQNVTLSCEQNLNHDAMYWYRQDPGQGLRLIYYSQIVNDFQKGDIAEGYSVSREKKESFPLTVTSAQKNPTAFYLCASSIVTGSNQPQHFGDGTRLSIL.

The chain has TRBV7-2 and TRBJ1-5; possible D gene TRBD1, 5 bases. CDR1 is SGHTA and CDR2 is FQGNSA in the germline V gene. The V end lost 7 bases, the J end lost 0 bases, and 13 bases lay between the germline ends. CDR3 length: 15 amino acids. Here the CDR3 reads CASTPIQGSNQPQHF. CDR3 sequence (DNA): TGTGCCAGCACACCGATTCAGGGTAGCAATCAGCCCCAGCATTTT.

The V call is TRBV28, the J call TRBJ2-7; TRBD1 agrees at 9 bases. This CDR3 has 15 amino acids. The V gene end was trimmed by 4 bases and the J gene end by 3 bases; junction bases not matched to a gene: 7. In germline, CDR1 is MDHEN, CDR2 SYDVKM. The CDR3 nucleotides read TGTGCCAGCAGTTCGGGACTGGGACAGGGCTACGAGCAGTACTTC. This translates into CASSSGLGQGYEQYF.

The chain couples TRBV25-1 to TRBJ2-7; D might be TRBD2 (6 bases). Trimming shortened V by 6 bases and J by 0 bases, and 15 bases separated the two germline ends. Germline V gene lookup returns CDR1 MGHDK and CDR2 SYGVNS. This CDR3 has 15 amino acids. CDR3 bases: TGTGCCAGCAGCCCCGGCGGGATAAGCTCCTACGAGCAGTACTTC. This sequence encodes CASSPGGISSYEQYF.

This clone came up a few times. The chain uses TRBV6-1 and TRBJ2-3, with TRBD2 matching 9 bases. V lost 1 base to trimming and J lost 4 bases; unmatched junction nucleotides: 3. Per the germline V gene, CDR1 is MNHNS and CDR2 is SASEGT. CDR3 length: 15 residues. CDR3 coding DNA: TGTGCCAGCAGTGAAGGCGGGAGGGCTTCAGATACGCAGTATTTT. Its translation: CASSEGGRASDTQYF.

The genes are TRBV27 and TRBJ1-5; 7 nucleotides match TRBD1. The germline V gene encodes CDR1 MNHEY and CDR2 SMNVEV (reference sequence). J was trimmed by 3 bases and V by 6 bases; bases with no gene match: 5. The CDR3 has 14 residues. The CDR3 sequence: CASSRDRDNQPQHF. The CDR3 region has the DNA TGTGCCAGCAGCCGAGACAGGGACAATCAGCCCCAGCATTTT.

The V call is TRBV19, the J call TRBJ1-5; the match to TRBD1 covers 9 bases. V was pared by 6 bases and J by 6 bases, with 3 bases of the junction left unmatched. The CDR3 sequence is 13 residues long. Germline loops: CDR1 LNHDA, CDR2 SQIVND (reference sequence). This chain's CDR3 is CASSGQGPQPQHF. The CDR3 coding sequence is TGTGCCAGTAGCGGACAGGGGCCTCAGCCCCAGCATTTT.

This clone has a handful of counts. The chain joins TRBV5-6 to TRBJ2-3; D is possibly TRBD1 (6 bases). Germline V gene sequence: CDR1 SGHDT, CDR2 YYEEEE. The length of the CDR3 is 16 residues. V lost 4 bases and J lost 2, with 17 bases in between. The CDR3 sequence is CASSVPGAYYTDTQYF. CDR3 in DNA: TGTGCCAGCAGCGTTCCAGGGGCCTACTACACAGATACGCAGTATTTT.

In DNA, the CDR3 is TGCGCCAGCAGCCAAGTCGCATTTTTTGGGGGAGGGCCCAGTCGGGACATTCAGTACTTC. Amino acids: CASSQVAFFGGGPSRDIQYF. The rearrangement links TRBV4-1 to TRBJ2-4; 7 bases map to TRBD2. Germline V CDR1 and CDR2: MGHRA, YSYEKL. The CDR3 covers 20 residues. After removal of 1 base from V and 8 bases from J, the junction contained 23 bases not matched to a gene.

The CDR3 region has the DNA TGTGCCAGCAGTATTCTTCCGGGACAGTCCTCCACTGAAGCTTTCTTT. Encoded protein: CASSILPGQSSTEAFF. V usage is TRBV2 and J usage is TRBJ1-1; 7 bases agree with TRBD1. V dropped 5 bases and J dropped 4; count of bases not matched to a gene: 13. This CDR3 has 16 residues. Germline CDR1 is SNHLY and CDR2 is FYNNEI.

This chain links TRBV6-6 with TRBJ1-3; possible D gene TRBD1, 6 bases. The CDR3 spans 15 residues. Between the trimmed V and J ends, which lost 5 bases and 2 bases, there was a span of 13 bases. Germline V lookup: CDR1 MNHNY, CDR2 SVGAGI (reference sequence). CDR3 coding DNA: TGTGCCAGCAGTACTCAGGGGTTTGCTGGAAACACCATATATTTT. Translated, it gives CASSTQGFAGNTIYF.

This clone was observed a handful of times. This rearrangement joins TRBV7-2 to TRBJ1-6; D is unclear. Germline CDR1 is SGHTA and CDR2 is FQGNSA. The CDR3 spans 17 residues. V was clipped by 6 bases and J by 0 bases, with 15 bases between them. CDR3 DNA: TGTGCCAGCAGTTTTCCGTCAGGAAGCTCCTATAATTCACCCCTCCACTTT. Encoded protein: CASSFPSGSSYNSPLHF. The variable domain in full, completed from reference TRBV7-2 and TRBJ1-6, reads GAGVSQSPSNKVTEKGKDVELRCDPISGHTALYWYRQSLGQGLEFLIYFQGNSAPDKSGLPSDRFSAERTGGSVSTLTIQRTQQEDSAVYLCASSFPSGSSYNSPLHFGNGTRLTVT.

The genes are TRBV2 and TRBJ1-5; 7 bases fit TRBD1. Germline CDR1 is SNHLY and CDR2 is FYNNEI. This CDR3 spans 18 amino acids. The V gene end was trimmed by 6 bases and the J gene end by 5 bases; junction bases not matched to a gene: 19. CDR3: CASREKGALSPDDQPQHF. In DNA, the CDR3 is TGTGCCAGCAGGGAAAAGGGGGCACTCTCTCCAGACGATCAGCCCCAGCATTTT.

This chain joins TRBV30 and TRBJ1-1, with 7 nucleotides matching TRBD1. The germline CDR1 and CDR2 sequences are GTSNPN and SVGIG (reference sequence). Trimming removed 2 bases from V and 4 bases from J; junction bases left unmatched: 10. The CDR3 extends over 15 amino acids. The DNA of the CDR3 is TGTGCCTGGAGTATGACAGGGAGTTTTTTCACTGAAGCTTTCTTT. It encodes CAWSMTGSFFTEAFF.

This chain joins TRBV13 and TRBJ2-2, with D hard to call. Trimming took off 3 bases at V and 2 bases at J, with 13 bases between the two ends. The CDR3 is 16 amino acids. CDR1 and CDR2 from the germline V gene are PRHDT and FYEKMQ (reference sequence). The CDR3 DNA reads as TGTGCCAGCAGCTTCTCGACCCGAGGAAACACCGGGGAGCTGTTTTTT. Amino acid sequence: CASSFSTRGNTGELFF.

The V call is TRBV6-5, the J call TRBJ2-1; TRBD1 aligns across 9 bases. V lost 2 bases to trimming and J lost 7 bases; unmatched junction nucleotides: 3. The germline gives CDR1 MNHEY, CDR2 SVGAGI. The CDR3 is made up of 14 amino acids. Here the CDR3 reads CASSYEGQGNEQFF. CDR3 nucleotide sequence: TGTGCCAGCAGTTACGAGGGACAGGGTAATGAGCAGTTCTTC.

This clone was picked up one time. This chain links TRBV9 with TRBJ1-4; D gene uncertain. Looked up from germline, CDR1 is SGDLS and CDR2 is YYNGEE. The CDR3 spans 13 residues. V was shortened by 4 bases and J by 7 bases, with 11 bases between the two germline ends. CDR3 nucleotides: TGTGCCAGCAGCCCCGGACTGAGTGAAAAACTGTTTTTT. Encoded protein: CASSPGLSEKLFF.

The J gene is TRBJ2-7, the V gene TRBV2; 7 positions match TRBD2. This CDR3 spans 15 amino acids. V was clipped by 2 bases and J by 3 bases; unmatched bases: 7. Germline V gene sequence: CDR1 SNHLY, CDR2 FYNNEI. The CDR3: CASSERGRGNYEQYF. The CDR3 DNA sequence: TGTGCCAGCAGTGAACGGGGGAGGGGTAACTACGAGCAGTACTTC. The full variable domain, completed using reference TRBV2 and TRBJ2-7, is EPEVTQTPSHQVTQMGQEVILRCVPISNHLYFYWYRQILGQKVEFLVSFYNNEISEKSEIFDDQFSVERPDGSNFTLKIRSTKLEDSAMYFCASSERGRGNYEQYFGPGTRLTVT.

This clone was observed a few times. V is TRBV7-9 and J is TRBJ1-2; no firm D call. The germline CDR1 and CDR2 sequences are SEHNR and FQNEAQ (reference sequence). The CDR3 is 16 residues long. V gave up 1 base and J gave up 1 base, with 13 bases separating them. The CDR3 protein is CASSLVFRPLNYGYTF. CDR3 sequence (DNA): TGTGCCAGCAGCTTAGTCTTCAGGCCGCTTAACTATGGCTACACCTTC.